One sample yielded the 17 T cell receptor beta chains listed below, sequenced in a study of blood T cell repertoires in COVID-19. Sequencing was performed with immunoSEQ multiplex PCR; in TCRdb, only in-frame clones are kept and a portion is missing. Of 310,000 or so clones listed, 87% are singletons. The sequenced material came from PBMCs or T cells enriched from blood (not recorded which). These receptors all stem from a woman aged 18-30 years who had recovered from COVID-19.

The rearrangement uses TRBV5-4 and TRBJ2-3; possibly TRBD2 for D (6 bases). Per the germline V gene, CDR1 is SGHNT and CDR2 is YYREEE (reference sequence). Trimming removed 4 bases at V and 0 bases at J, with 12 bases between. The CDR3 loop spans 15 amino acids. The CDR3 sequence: CASSASVFSTDTQYF. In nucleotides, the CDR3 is TGTGCCAGCAGCGCTAGCGTTTTTAGCACAGATACGCAGTATTTT.

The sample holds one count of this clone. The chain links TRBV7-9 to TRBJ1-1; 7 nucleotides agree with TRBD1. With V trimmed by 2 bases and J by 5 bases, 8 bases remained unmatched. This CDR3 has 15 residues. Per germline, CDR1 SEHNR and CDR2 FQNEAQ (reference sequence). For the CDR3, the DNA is TGTGCCAGCAGCTTATCGGGACAGCGGGGGACTGAAGCTTTCTTT. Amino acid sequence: CASSLSGQRGTEAFF.

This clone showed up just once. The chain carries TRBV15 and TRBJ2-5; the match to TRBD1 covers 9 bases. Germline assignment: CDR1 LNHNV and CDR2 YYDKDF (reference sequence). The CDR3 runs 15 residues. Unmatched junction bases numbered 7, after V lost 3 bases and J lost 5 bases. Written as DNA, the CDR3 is TGTGCCACCAGCAGCAACAGGGGGCTCGGTGAGACCCAGTACTTC. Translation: CATSSNRGLGETQYF.

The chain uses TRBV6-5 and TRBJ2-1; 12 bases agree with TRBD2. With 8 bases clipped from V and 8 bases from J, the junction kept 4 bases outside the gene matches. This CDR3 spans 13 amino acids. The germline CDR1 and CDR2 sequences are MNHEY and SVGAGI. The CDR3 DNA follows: TGTGCCAGCCGGACTAGCGGGGTACATGAGCAGTTCTTC. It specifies CASRTSGVHEQFF.

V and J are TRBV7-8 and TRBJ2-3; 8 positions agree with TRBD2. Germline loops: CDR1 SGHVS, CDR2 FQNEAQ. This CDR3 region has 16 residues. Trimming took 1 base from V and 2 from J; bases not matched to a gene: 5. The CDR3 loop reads CASSLELADFTDTQYF. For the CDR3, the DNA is TGTGCCAGCAGCTTAGAACTAGCGGATTTCACAGATACGCAGTATTTT.

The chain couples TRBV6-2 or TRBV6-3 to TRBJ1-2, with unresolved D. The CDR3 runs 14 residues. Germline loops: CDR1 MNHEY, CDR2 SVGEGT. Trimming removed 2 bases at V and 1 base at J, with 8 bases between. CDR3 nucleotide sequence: TGTGCCAGCAGTTACAACAGCCTTAACTATGGCTACACCTTC. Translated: CASSYNSLNYGYTF.

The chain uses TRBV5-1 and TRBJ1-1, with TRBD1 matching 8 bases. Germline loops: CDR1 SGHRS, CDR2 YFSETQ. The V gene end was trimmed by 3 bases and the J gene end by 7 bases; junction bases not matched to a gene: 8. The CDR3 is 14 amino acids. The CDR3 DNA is TGCGCCAGCAGCTACCCGATGGGGACAGGTGAAGCTTTCTTT. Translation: CASSYPMGTGEAFF.

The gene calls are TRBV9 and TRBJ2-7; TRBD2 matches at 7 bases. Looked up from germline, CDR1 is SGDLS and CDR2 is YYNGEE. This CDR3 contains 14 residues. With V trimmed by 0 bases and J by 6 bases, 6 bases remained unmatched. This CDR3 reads CASSVGGGPGEQYF. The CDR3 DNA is TGTGCCAGCAGCGTAGGGGGAGGGCCCGGCGAGCAGTACTTC.

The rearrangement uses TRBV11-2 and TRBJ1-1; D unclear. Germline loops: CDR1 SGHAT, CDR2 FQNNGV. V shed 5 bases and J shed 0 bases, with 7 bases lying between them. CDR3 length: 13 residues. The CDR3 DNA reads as TGTGCCAGCAGCGGGCTGGTGAACACTGAAGCTTTCTTT. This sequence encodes CASSGLVNTEAFF.

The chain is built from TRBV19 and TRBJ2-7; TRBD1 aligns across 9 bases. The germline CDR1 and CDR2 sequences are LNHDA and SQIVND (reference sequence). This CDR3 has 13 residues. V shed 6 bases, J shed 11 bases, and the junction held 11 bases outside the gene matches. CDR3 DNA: TGTGCCAGTAGCCAAACAGGGGGCCCCAGGAAGTACTTC. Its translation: CASSQTGGPRKYF.

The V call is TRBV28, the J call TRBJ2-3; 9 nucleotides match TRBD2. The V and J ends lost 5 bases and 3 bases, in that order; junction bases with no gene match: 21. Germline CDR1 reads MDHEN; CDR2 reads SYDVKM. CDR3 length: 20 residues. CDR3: CASSLLLRQDSGSLTDTQYF. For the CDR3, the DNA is TGTGCCAGCAGTCTACTCCTGCGCCAAGATAGCGGGAGCTTAACAGATACGCAGTATTTT. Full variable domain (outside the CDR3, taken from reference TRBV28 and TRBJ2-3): DVKVTQSSRYLVKRTGEKVFLECVQDMDHENMFWYRQDPGLGLRLIYFSYDVKMKEKGDIPEGYSVSREKKERFSLILESASTNQTSMYLCASSLLLRQDSGSLTDTQYFGPGTRLTVL.

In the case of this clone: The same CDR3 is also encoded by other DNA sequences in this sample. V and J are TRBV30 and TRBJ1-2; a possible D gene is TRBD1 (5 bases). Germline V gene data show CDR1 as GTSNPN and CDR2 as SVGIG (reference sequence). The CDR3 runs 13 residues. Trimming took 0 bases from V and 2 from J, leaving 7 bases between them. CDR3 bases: TGTGCCTGGAGTGTTTCAGGGAACTATGGCTACACCTTC. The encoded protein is CAWSVSGNYGYTF.

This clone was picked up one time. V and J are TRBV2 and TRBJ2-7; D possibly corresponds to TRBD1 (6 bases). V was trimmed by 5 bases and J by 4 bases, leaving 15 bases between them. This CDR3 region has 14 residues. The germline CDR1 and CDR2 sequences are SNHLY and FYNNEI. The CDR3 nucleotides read TGTGCCAGCAGTTCCAGGGGTGTCGGGTACGAGCAGTACTTC. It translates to CASSSRGVGYEQYF.

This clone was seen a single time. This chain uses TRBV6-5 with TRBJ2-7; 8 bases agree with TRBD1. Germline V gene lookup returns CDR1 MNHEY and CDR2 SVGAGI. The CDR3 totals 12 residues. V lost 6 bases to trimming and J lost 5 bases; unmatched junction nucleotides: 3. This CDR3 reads CASRKQGDEQYF. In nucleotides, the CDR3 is TGTGCCAGCAGAAAACAGGGGGACGAGCAGTACTTC.

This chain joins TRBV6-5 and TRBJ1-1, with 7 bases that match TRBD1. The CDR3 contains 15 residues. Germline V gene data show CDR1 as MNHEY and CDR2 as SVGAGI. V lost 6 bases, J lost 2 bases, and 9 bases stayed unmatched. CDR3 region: CASSLIGQDNTEAFF. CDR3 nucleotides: TGTGCCAGCAGCTTGATCGGACAGGACAACACTGAAGCTTTCTTT.

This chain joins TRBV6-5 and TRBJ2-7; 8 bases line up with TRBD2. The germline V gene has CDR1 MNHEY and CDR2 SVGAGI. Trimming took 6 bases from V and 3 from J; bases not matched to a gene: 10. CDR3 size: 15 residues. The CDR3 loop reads CASRAGGAGGYEQYF. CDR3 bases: TGTGCCAGCAGGGCCGGAGGGGCGGGGGGCTACGAGCAGTACTTC.

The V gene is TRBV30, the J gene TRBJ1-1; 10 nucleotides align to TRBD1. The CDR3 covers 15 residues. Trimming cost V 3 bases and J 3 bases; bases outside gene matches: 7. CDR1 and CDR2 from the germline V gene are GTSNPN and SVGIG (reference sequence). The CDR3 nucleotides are TGTGCCTGGAGCCTCACCGGGACAGGGGACACTGAAGCTTTCTTT. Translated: CAWSLTGTGDTEAFF.